This T cell receptor beta chain is drawn from a study of CD8 T cells in ankylosing spondylitis. General study points: Disease-associated clonotypes exhibited CD8+ identity and were relatively infrequent in peripheral blood. Significantly higher representation of disease-linked clones was reported for matched ankylosing spondylitis synovial fluid. Within ankylosing spondylitis blood, a TCR beta motif made up of eight highly homologous variants appeared to be characteristic.

Points on this clonotype: Its matching antigen is unknown.

As the method for making TCR beta libraries, quantitative 5'-RACE with molecular barcodes was used. TCRdb analysed the 5' RACE reads with MiXCR anew, one entry per CDR3 protein. Here the sample spans about 130,000 distinct CDR3 sequences, roughly 17% being singletons. After removal of 4 bases from V and 1 base from J, the junction contained 15 bases not matched to a gene. Looked up from germline, CDR1 is SGHDN and CDR2 is FVKESK. The CDR3 runs to 19 residues. The TCR comes from a male donor with ankylosing spondylitis. Sample: blood, either unsorted or a sorted T cell fraction (not recorded which). V usage is TRBV14 and J usage is TRBJ1-1; TRBD1 agrees at 10 bases. The CDR3 DNA reads TGTGCCAGCAGCCTCTCCCTCGGACAGGGGGGGGGATCGAACACTGAAGCTTTCTTT. It codes for CASSLSLGQGGGSNTEAFF.